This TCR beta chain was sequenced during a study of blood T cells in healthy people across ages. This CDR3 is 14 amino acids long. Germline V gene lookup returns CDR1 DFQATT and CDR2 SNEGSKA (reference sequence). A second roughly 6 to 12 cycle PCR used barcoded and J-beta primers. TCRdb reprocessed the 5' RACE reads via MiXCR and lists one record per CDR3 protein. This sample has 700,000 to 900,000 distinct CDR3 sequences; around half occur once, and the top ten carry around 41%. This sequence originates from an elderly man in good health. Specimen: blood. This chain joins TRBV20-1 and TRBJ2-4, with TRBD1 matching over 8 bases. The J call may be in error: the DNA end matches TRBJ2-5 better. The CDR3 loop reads CSAVTGGGQETQYF. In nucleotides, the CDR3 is TGCAGTGCTGTAACAGGGGGAGGCCAAGAGACCCAGTACTTC.